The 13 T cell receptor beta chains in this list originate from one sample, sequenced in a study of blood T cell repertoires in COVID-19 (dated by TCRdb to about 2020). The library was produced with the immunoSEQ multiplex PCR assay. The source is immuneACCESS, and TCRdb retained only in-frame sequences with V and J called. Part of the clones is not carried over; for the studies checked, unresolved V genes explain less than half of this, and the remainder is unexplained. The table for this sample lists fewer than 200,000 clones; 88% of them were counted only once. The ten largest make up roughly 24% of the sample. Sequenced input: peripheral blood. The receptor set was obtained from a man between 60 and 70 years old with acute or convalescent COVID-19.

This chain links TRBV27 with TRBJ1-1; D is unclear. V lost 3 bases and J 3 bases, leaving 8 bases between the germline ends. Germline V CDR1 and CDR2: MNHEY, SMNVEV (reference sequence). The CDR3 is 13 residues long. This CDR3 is CASSFLRDTEAFF. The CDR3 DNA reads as TGTGCCAGCAGTTTTCTGAGGGACACTGAAGCTTTCTTT.

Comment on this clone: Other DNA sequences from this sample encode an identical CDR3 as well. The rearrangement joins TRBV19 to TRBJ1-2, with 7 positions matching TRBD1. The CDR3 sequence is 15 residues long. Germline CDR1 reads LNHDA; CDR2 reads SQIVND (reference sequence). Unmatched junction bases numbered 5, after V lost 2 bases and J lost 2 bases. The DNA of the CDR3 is TGTGCCAGTAGTATAAGCACAGGGGCCAACTATGGCTACACCTTC. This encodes CASSISTGANYGYTF.

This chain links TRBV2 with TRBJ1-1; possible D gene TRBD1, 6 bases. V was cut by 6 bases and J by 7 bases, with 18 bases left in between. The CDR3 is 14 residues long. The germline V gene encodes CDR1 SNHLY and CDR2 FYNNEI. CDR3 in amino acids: CASSQQGMKSEAFF. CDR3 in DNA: TGTGCCAGCAGCCAACAGGGTATGAAAAGTGAAGCTTTCTTT.

This CDR3 reads CASSPQPGGKNTEAFF. The CDR3 region has the DNA TGTGCCAGCTCACCACAGCCAGGGGGCAAGAACACTGAAGCTTTCTTT. The chain has TRBV18 and TRBJ1-1; the match to TRBD1 covers 8 bases. The CDR3 runs 16 residues. Looked up from germline, CDR1 is KGHSH and CDR2 is LQKENI. Trimming cost V 1 base and J 1 base; bases outside gene matches: 5.

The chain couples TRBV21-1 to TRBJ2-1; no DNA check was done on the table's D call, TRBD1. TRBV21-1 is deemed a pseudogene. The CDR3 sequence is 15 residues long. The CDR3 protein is CASSNRTISYNEQFF. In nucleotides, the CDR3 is TGTGCCAGCAGCAATCGAACAATCTCCTACAATGAGCAGTTCTTC.

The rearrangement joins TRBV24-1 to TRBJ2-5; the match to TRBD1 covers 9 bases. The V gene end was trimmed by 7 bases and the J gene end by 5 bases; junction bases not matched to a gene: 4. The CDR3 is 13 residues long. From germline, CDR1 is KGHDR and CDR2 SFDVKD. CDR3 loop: CATRDRGGETQYF. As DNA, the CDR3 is TGTGCCACCAGGGACAGGGGTGGGGAGACCCAGTACTTC.

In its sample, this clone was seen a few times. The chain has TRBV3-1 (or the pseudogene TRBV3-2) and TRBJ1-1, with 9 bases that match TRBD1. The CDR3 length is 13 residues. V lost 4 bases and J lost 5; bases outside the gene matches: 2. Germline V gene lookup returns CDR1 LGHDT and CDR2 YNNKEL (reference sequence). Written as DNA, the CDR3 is TGTGCCAGCAGCCGGGACAGGGATACTGAAGCTTTCTTT. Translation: CASSRDRDTEAFF.

As DNA, the CDR3 is TGTGCCAGCAGCCTACAGGGAAGGGCTGAAGCTTTCTTT. This translates into CASSLQGRAEAFF. The gene calls are TRBV3-1 (or the pseudogene TRBV3-2) and TRBJ1-1; D is possibly TRBD1 (6 bases). Germline CDR1 reads LGHDT; CDR2 reads YNNKEL (reference sequence). The CDR3 totals 13 residues. V lost 4 bases to trimming and J lost 6 bases, with 12 bases between them.

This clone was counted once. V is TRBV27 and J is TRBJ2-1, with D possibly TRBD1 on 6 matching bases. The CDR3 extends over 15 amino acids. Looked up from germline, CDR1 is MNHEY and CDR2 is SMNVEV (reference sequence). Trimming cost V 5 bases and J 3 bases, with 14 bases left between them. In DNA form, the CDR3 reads TGTGCCAGCAGTCCATGGGACACCTACTACAATGAGCAGTTCTTC. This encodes CASSPWDTYYNEQFF.

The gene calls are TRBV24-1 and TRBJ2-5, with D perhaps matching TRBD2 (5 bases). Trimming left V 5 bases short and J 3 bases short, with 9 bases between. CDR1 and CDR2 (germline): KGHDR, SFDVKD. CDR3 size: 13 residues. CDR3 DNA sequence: TGTGCCACCAGTGGAGGGATTGAAGAGACCCAGTACTTC. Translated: CATSGGIEETQYF.

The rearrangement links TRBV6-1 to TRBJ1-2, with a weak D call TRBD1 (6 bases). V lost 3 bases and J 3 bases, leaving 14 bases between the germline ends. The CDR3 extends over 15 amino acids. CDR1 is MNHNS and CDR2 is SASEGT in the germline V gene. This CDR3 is CASSEPGHLYYGYTF. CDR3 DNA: TGTGCCAGCAGTGAGCCGGGACACCTGTACTATGGCTACACCTTC.

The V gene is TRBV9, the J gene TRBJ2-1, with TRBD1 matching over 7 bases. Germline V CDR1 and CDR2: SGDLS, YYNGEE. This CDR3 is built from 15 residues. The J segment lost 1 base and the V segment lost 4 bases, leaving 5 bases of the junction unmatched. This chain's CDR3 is CASSFGQASYNEQFF. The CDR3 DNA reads TGTGCCAGCAGCTTCGGACAGGCTTCCTACAATGAGCAGTTCTTC.

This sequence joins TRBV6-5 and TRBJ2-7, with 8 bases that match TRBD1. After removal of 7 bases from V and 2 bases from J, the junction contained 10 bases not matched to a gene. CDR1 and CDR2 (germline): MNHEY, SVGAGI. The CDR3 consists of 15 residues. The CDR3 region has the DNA TGTGCCAGCAAGGCCGGGACAGGCGGTACCTACGAGCAGTACGTC. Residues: CASKAGTGGTYEQYV.